The present T cell receptor (beta chain) was sequenced within a study of T cell responses to AZD1222 COVID-19 vaccine. The CDR3 has 13 amino acids. Per the germline V gene, CDR1 is SGHTA and CDR2 is FQGNSA. V shed 5 bases and J 9 bases; nucleotides not matched to a gene: 6. This clone turned up a few times. Produced via immunoSEQ multiplex PCR; TCRdb's table is partial and in-frame only. This table has tens of thousands of clones, more than 75% appearing once. This TCR was recovered from an adult in good health. The sequencing used peripheral blood, collected on day 0 of AZD1222 vaccination. The rearrangement joins TRBV7-2 to TRBJ2-7; TRBD1 matches 11 bases. The CDR3, as DNA: TGTGCCAGCAGCACCGGACAGGGGGCACGGCAGTACTTC. Protein product: CASSTGQGARQYF. Filled out from reference TRBV7-2 and TRBJ2-7, the complete variable domain reads GAGVSQSPSNKVTEKGKDVELRCDPISGHTALYWYRQSLGQGLEFLIYFQGNSAPDKSGLPSDRFSAERTGGSVSTLTIQRTQQEDSAVYLCASSTGQGARQYFGPGTRLTVT.